What follows are 14 T cell receptor beta chains derived from one specimen sequenced in a study of long-term antiretroviral therapy in people with HIV. Running of the v3.0 immunoSEQ assay took place at survey level. The repertoire was sequenced with immunoSEQ multiplex PCR; TCRdb's copy has only in-frame clones and lacks some. The data contain 30,000 to 40,000 clones, roughly 80% of them seen just once; the ten biggest clones take up over 6.5%. Sequenced here: unsorted PBMCs, sampled 0.4 years before starting antiretroviral therapy. These receptors were taken from a man aged 18 to 29 with HIV.

The rearrangement links TRBV5-4 to TRBJ2-1; D is unresolved. Trimming left V 4 bases short and J 5 bases short, with 28 bases between. The CDR3 extends over 19 amino acids. Germline CDR1 SGHNT, CDR2 YYREEE (reference sequence). CDR3 coding DNA: TGTGCCAGCAGCCAAGATCCGGGCGTTGCTGGATTAGAGGACAATGAGCAGTTCTTC. As protein: CASSQDPGVAGLEDNEQFF.

The chain has TRBV27 and TRBJ2-1, with 10 bases identical to TRBD2. The trim removed 1 base at V and 9 bases at J, leaving 9 bases unmatched. The CDR3 is 16 amino acids. CDR1 MNHEY and CDR2 SMNVEV come from the germline V gene (reference sequence). This CDR3 is CASSLFQAGGRAEQFF. The CDR3 DNA reads as TGTGCCAGCAGTTTATTCCAAGCGGGGGGGCGTGCTGAGCAGTTCTTC.

The chain is built from TRBV5-1 and TRBJ2-7; TRBD2 aligns across 8 bases. Trimming at V came to 1 base and at J to 3 bases, leaving 6 bases not matched to a gene. Germline V CDR1 and CDR2: SGHRS, YFSETQ. The CDR3 runs 15 residues. CDR3 loop: CASSLQRETFYEQYF. The CDR3 DNA reads as TGCGCCAGCAGCTTGCAGCGGGAGACGTTCTACGAGCAGTACTTC.

The chain employs TRBV5-1 and TRBJ2-7, with TRBD1 matching over 9 bases. The CDR3 is made up of 18 amino acids. Per the germline V gene, CDR1 is SGHRS and CDR2 is YFSETQ. With V trimmed by 0 bases and J by 2 bases, 12 bases remained unmatched. DNA for the CDR3: TGCGCCAGCAGCTTGGAGTTGGGAGGCAGGACAGGGGCCTACGAGCAGTACTTC. It yields the protein CASSLELGGRTGAYEQYF.

This clone has more than one count but fewer than ten. V gene TRBV13 combines with J gene TRBJ1-4, with a weak D call TRBD1 (5 bases). In germline, CDR1 is PRHDT, CDR2 FYEKMQ (reference sequence). The CDR3 covers 16 residues. V was cut by 5 bases and J by 5 bases, with 18 bases left in between. CDR3 sequence (DNA): TGTGCCAGCAGCCCCGGGGGGAACGGACCGAATGAAAAACTGTTTTTT. Amino acids: CASSPGGNGPNEKLFF.

This chain connects TRBV6-4 to TRBJ1-2; TRBD1 aligns across 8 bases. Trimming removed 2 bases from V and 5 bases from J; junction bases left unmatched: 13. The length of the CDR3 is 17 residues. Germline loops: CDR1 MRHNA, CDR2 SNTAGT. CDR3 bases: TGTGCCAGCAGTGACGGCGATTCAGGGGGCAGGGGTTATGGCTACACCTTC. The encoded protein is CASSDGDSGGRGYGYTF.

Here the CDR3 DNA reads TGTGCCAGCAGCGGGACTAGCGGGGGCCCAGATACGCAGTATTTT. Protein: CASSGTSGGPDTQYF. The chain couples TRBV2 to TRBJ2-3; 14 bases are shared with TRBD2. The CDR3 covers 15 residues. CDR1 SNHLY and CDR2 FYNNEI come from the germline V gene. V lost 6 bases to trimming and J lost 4 bases; unmatched junction nucleotides: 3.

This clone was detected only once. V gene TRBV9 combines with J gene TRBJ2-7, with D perhaps TRBD1 (6 bases). The CDR3 loop spans 14 amino acids. Per the germline V gene, CDR1 is SGDLS and CDR2 is YYNGEE. V lost 0 bases and J lost 2, with 9 bases in between. CDR3 DNA sequence: TGTGCCAGCAGCGTAGTTGAGGGGGCCTACGAGCAGTACTTC. It is translated as CASSVVEGAYEQYF.

The J gene is TRBJ2-3, the V gene TRBV27; weak D call: TRBD2 (5 bases). Germline CDR1 MNHEY, CDR2 SMNVEV (reference sequence). Trimming removed 4 bases from V and 2 bases from J, with 13 bases in between. The CDR3 sequence is 15 residues long. The CDR3 sequence is CASSYDPTITDTQYF. The CDR3 region has the DNA TGTGCCAGCAGTTATGACCCGACTATCACAGATACGCAGTATTTT.

The chain recombines TRBV6-1 with TRBJ2-1; D is possibly TRBD2 (5 bases). Germline V gene data show CDR1 as MNHNS and CDR2 as SASEGT. The CDR3 is 16 amino acids. V dropped 0 bases and J dropped 4 bases, with 13 bases sitting between them. DNA for the CDR3: TGTGCCAGCAGTGAAGCGCGGGCCACCCAATACAATGAGCAGTTCTTC. It is translated as CASSEARATQYNEQFF.

This chain connects TRBV7-2 to TRBJ2-7, with 9 bases lining up with TRBD1. Germline CDR1 is SGHTA and CDR2 is FQGNSA. The CDR3 runs 14 residues. Unmatched junction bases numbered 11, after V lost 5 bases and J lost 9 bases. CDR3 DNA: TGTGCCAGCAGCAGGGACAGGGCGTCTTGGGGGCAGTACTTC. This gives the protein CASSRDRASWGQYF. Full variable domain (rest looked up from reference TRBV7-2 and TRBJ2-7): GAGVSQSPSNKVTEKGKDVELRCDPISGHTALYWYRQSLGQGLEFLIYFQGNSAPDKSGLPSDRFSAERTGGSVSTLTIQRTQQEDSAVYLCASSRDRASWGQYFGPGTRLTVT.

This rearrangement joins TRBV5-5 to TRBJ2-7; D might be TRBD1 (5 bases). The V end lost 1 base, the J end lost 2 bases, and 7 bases lay between the germline ends. CDR1 SGHKS and CDR2 YYEKEE come from the germline V gene (reference sequence). The CDR3 is 13 amino acids. CDR3 bases: TGTGCCAGCAGCTTGACGACAGCCTACGAGCAGTACTTC. Protein sequence: CASSLTTAYEQYF.

The V gene is TRBV30, the J gene TRBJ2-7; D unresolved. Germline V gives CDR1 GTSNPN, CDR2 SVGIG (reference sequence). CDR3 size: 11 residues. V was shortened by 1 base and J by 5 bases, with 6 bases between the two germline ends. The CDR3 sequence is CAWSGGHEQYF. As DNA, the CDR3 is TGTGCCTGGAGTGGTGGCCACGAGCAGTACTTC.

J is TRBJ1-5 and V is TRBV27; D not resolved. CDR3 length equals 15 residues. Trimming took off 0 bases at V and 1 base at J, with 7 bases between the two ends. Germline loops: CDR1 MNHEY, CDR2 SMNVEV (reference sequence). CDR3 DNA sequence: TGTGCCAGCAGTTTATCCGGGGTAAGCAATCAGCCCCAGCATTTT. This gives the protein CASSLSGVSNQPQHF.